This TCR beta chain was sequenced for a study of beta chain features in type 1 diabetes. About the research overall: When patients were set against healthy donors, age, gender and cell yields were similar.

Of the isolated RNA, all was reverse transcribed, and so the sequenced material was expressed TCRB transcripts. The assay was immunoSEQ multiplex PCR, and TCRdb's table has in-frame clones only and misses some. The data hold approximately 300,000 clones, with roughly 11% observed a single time. The table lists this clone with a few counts. The source of this sequence is a woman aged 25 to 39 in good health. The source material was naive CD4+ T cells from blood.

The CDR3 region is CASSPATRYNEQFF. The CDR3 DNA reads TGTGCCAGCAGCCCCGCAACGAGGTACAATGAGCAGTTCTTC. The rearrangement uses TRBV7-3 and TRBJ2-1; D is unresolved. The CDR3 length is 14 residues. Germline assignment: CDR1 SGHTA and CDR2 FQGTGA. Trimming cost V 5 bases and J 4 bases, with 12 bases left between them.